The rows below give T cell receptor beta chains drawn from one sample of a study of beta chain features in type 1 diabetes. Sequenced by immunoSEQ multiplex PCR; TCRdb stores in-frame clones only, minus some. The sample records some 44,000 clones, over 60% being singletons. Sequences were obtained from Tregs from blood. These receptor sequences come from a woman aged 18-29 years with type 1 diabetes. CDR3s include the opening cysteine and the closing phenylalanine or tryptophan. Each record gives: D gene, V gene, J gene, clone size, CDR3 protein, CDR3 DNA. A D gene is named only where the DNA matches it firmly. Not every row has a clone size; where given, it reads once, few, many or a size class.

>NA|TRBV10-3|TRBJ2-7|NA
CAISESRAVGEYEQYF
TGTGCCATCAGTGAGTCGAGGGCCGTCGGTGAATACGAGCAGTACTTC
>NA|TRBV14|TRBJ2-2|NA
CASSPYGGFEMLFF
TGTGCCAGCAGCCCCTACGGAGGGTTCGAGATGCTGTTTTTT
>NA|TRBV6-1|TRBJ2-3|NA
CASAHGDTDTQYF
TGTGCCAGCGCCCACGGTGACACAGATACGCAGTATTTT
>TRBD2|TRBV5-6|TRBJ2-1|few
CASSLGLAGPRSYNEQFF
TGTGCCAGCAGCTTGGGACTAGCGGGACCCCGCTCCTACAATGAGCAGTTCTTC
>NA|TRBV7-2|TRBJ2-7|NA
CASSQGFYEQYF
TGTGCCAGCAGCCAGGGGTTCTACGAGCAGTACTTC
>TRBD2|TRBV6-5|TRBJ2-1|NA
CASSSTSGSINEQFF
TGTGCCAGCAGTTCGACTAGCGGGAGTATCAATGAGCAGTTCTTC
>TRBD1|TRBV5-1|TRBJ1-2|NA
CASSSQGQGYGYTF
TGCGCCAGCAGCTCACAAGGACAGGGGTATGGCTACACCTTC
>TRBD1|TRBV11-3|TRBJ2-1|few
CASSPQVGDRVSEQFF
TGTGCCAGCAGCCCCCAGGTCGGTGACAGGGTTAGTGAGCAGTTCTTC
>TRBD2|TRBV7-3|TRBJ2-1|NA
CASSFGGSTYNEQFF
TGTGCCAGCAGCTTCGGCGGGAGCACCTACAATGAGCAGTTCTTC
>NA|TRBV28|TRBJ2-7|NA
CASSPPRSTTEQYF
TGTGCCAGCAGTCCACCGAGGTCCACGACCGAGCAGTACTTC
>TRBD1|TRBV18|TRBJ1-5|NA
CASSPDREPNQPQHF
TGTGCCAGCTCACCCGACAGGGAACCCAATCAGCCCCAGCATTTT
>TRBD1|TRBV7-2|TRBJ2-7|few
CASSLVPGQGNEQYF
TGTGCCAGCAGCTTAGTACCGGGACAGGGAAACGAGCAGTACTTC
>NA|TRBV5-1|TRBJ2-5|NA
CASGDYRAGETQYF
TGCGCCAGCGGAGATTACAGGGCCGGAGAGACCCAGTACTTC
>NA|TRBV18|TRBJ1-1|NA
CASSPRQVPNTEAFF
TGTGCCAGCTCACCGAGACAGGTGCCGAACACTGAAGCTTTCTTT
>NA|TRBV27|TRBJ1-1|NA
CASSSRGVNTEAFF
TGTGCCAGCAGTTCCAGGGGCGTGAACACTGAAGCTTTCTTT
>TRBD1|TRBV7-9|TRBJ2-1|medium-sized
CASEQGQGARNEQFF
TGTGCCAGCGAACAGGGACAGGGGGCAAGAAATGAGCAGTTCTTC
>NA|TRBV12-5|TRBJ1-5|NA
CASGRTVPGSQHF
TGTGCTAGTGGACGGACAGTACCCGGGTCCCAGCATTTT
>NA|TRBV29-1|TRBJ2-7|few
CSVLAGGHYEQYF
TGCAGCGTTTTGGCAGGGGGGCACTACGAGCAGTACTTC
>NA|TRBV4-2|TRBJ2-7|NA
CASSQGGDLAYEQYF
TGTGCCAGCAGCCAAGGAGGGGACTTAGCCTACGAGCAGTACTTC
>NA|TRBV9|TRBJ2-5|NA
CASSVSTGGLKETQYF
TGTGCCAGCAGCGTATCTACGGGGGGCTTGAAAGAGACCCAGTACTTC
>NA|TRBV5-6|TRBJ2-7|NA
CASSLGGEQYF
TGTGCCAGCAGCTTGGGCGGGGAGCAGTACTTC
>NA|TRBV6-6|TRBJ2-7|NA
CASSRLATSSYEQYF
TGTGCCAGCAGCCGTCTAGCGACAAGCTCCTACGAGCAGTACTTC